One and the same sample provided the 7 T cell receptor beta chains below, sequenced in a study of cytotoxic CD8 clonotypes in ibrutinib-treated CLL. Assay used: immunoSEQ multiplex PCR; TCRdb lists only in-frame clones, some missing. The repertoire consists of approximately 100,000 clones, with under 70% occurring once and the leading ten covering about 39%. The specimen comprised PBMCs, sampled after 24 months of ibrutinib treatment. Receptors were obtained from a human donor with chronic lymphocytic leukemia.

DNA for the CDR3: TGTGCCTGGAGTGCGGGATTGAATGAGCAGTTCTTC. It encodes CAWSAGLNEQFF. V gene TRBV30 combines with J gene TRBJ2-1, with D maybe TRBD2 (5 bases). Germline CDR1 and CDR2: GTSNPN and SVGIG (reference sequence). Trimming pared 1 base from V and 7 bases from J, leaving 8 bases between. The CDR3 totals 12 residues.

This clone was seen only a few times. The chain uses TRBV2 and TRBJ1-6; D is uncertain. The germline CDR1 and CDR2 sequences are SNHLY and FYNNEI. V was pared by 5 bases and J by 4 bases, with 3 bases between. The CDR3 length is 12 residues. This CDR3 is CASSSYNSPLHF. CDR3 nucleotides: TGTGCCAGCAGTTCGTATAATTCACCCCTCCACTTT.

This clone is a singleton in its sample. The chain recombines TRBV5-8 with TRBJ1-2; D is ambiguous. CDR3 length: 13 amino acids. Germline CDR1 SGHTS, CDR2 YDEGEE. V was pared by 7 bases and J by 4 bases, with 14 bases between. CDR3 in DNA: TGTGCCAGCCCCCCGCGGGCCGTCTATGGCTACACCTTC. It specifies CASPPRAVYGYTF.

The chain employs TRBV11-2 and TRBJ2-2; 9 bases agree with TRBD1. Trimming took 2 bases from V and 6 from J; bases not matched to a gene: 1. Germline lookup yields CDR1 SGHAT and CDR2 FQNNGV. CDR3 length: 14 amino acids. This chain's CDR3 is CASSLWDRAGELFF. The DNA for the CDR3 is TGTGCCAGCAGCTTATGGGACAGGGCCGGGGAGCTGTTTTTT. The variable domain in full, with the rest retrieved from reference TRBV11-2 and TRBJ2-2, is EAGVAQSPRYKIIEKRQSVAFWCNPISGHATLYWYQQILGQGPKLLIQFQNNGVVDDSQLPKDRFSAERLKGVDSTLKIQPAKLEDSAVYLCASSLWDRAGELFFGEGSRLTVL.

This clone was seen once. This chain links TRBV7-3 with TRBJ1-6, with a weak D call TRBD1 (5 bases). The V gene's germline CDR1 is SGHTA and CDR2 FQGTGA. CDR3 length: 14 amino acids. Deletions cut 4 bases from V and 3 bases from J, with 7 bases between. The CDR3: CASSSGGYNSPLHF. The CDR3 coding sequence is TGTGCCAGCAGCTCCGGGGGCTATAATTCACCCCTCCACTTT.

DNA of the CDR3: TGTGCCAGTAGTCCGGGGGGCGGGGCAGATACGCAGTATTTT. Translating it yields CASSPGGGADTQYF. The chain links TRBV19 to TRBJ2-3, with a weak D call TRBD2 (7 bases). This CDR3 contains 14 residues. The V gene lost 5 bases and the J gene lost 4 bases, with 13 bases spanning the gap. The germline V gene encodes CDR1 LNHDA and CDR2 SQIVND (reference sequence). The whole variable domain, filled in from reference TRBV19 and TRBJ2-3, reads DGGITQSPKYLFRKEGQNVTLSCEQNLNHDAMYWYRQDPGQGLRLIYYSQIVNDFQKGDIAEGYSVSREKKESFPLTVTSAQKNPTAFYLCASSPGGGADTQYFGPGTRLTVL.

The rearrangement links TRBV7-9 to TRBJ2-7, with TRBD1 matching over 8 bases. This CDR3 is 16 amino acids long. The V segment lost 5 bases and the J segment 4 bases; nucleotides outside the gene matches: 13. Germline loops: CDR1 SEHNR, CDR2 FQNEAQ (reference sequence). CDR3: CASSPGTGGLVYEQYF. CDR3 bases: TGTGCCAGCAGCCCCGGAACAGGGGGTTTAGTGTACGAGCAGTACTTC.